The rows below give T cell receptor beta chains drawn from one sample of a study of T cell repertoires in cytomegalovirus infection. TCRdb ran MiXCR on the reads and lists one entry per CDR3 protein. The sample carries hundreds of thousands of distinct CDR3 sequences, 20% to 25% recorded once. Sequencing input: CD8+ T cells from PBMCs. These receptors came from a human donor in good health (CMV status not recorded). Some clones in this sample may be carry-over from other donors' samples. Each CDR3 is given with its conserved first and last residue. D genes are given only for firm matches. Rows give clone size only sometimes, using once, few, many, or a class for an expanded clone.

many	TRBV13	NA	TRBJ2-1	TGTGCCAGCAGCTTATCACGGAACCCTAACAATGAGCAGTTCTTC	CASSLSRNPNNEQFF
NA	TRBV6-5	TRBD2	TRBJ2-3	TGTGCCAGCACCCTCAAGGGACTAGAATCAGATACGCAGTATTTT	CASTLKGLESDTQYF
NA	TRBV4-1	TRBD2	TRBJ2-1	TGCGCCAGCAGCCAACGGGCTAGCGGGAACAATGAGCAGTTCTTC	CASSQRASGNNEQFF
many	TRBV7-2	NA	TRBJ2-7	TGTGCCAGCGCGGGATTGGGCCCGGGGCAGTACTTC	CASAGLGPGQYF
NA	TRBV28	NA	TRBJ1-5	TGTGCCGGCCGGAATCGAAATCAGCCCCAGCATTTT	CAGRNRNQPQHF
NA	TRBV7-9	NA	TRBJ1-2	TGTGCCAGCAGCTTACATAACTATGGCTACACCTTC	CASSLHNYGYTF
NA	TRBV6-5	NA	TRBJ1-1	TGTGCCAGCAGTTACTCGGGGGCAGGGGAAGCTTTCTTT	CASSYSGAGEAFF
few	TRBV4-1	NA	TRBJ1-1	TGCGCCAGCAGCCCCGAGGATTATGAAGGCACTGAAGCTTTCTTT	CASSPEDYEGTEAFF
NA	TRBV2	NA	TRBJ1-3	TGTGCCAGCCGCCAAGTGGGATTGGGAAACACCATATATTTT	CASRQVGLGNTIYF
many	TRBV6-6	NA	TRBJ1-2	TGTGCCAGCAGTTACCCCAGTGCCGGCGATGCCCCATATGGCTACACCTTC	CASSYPSAGDAPYGYTF
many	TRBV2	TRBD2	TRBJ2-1	TGTGCCAGCAGGGCTAGCGGGGACAATGAGCAGTTCTTC	CASRASGDNEQFF
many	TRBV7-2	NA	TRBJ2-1	TGTGCCAGCAGCTTAGAACAGGGTGGGCGAAATGAGCAGTTCTTC	CASSLEQGGRNEQFF
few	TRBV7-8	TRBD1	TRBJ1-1	TGTGCCAGCAGGGAACCGGGACAGGGGAACACTGAAGCTTTCTTT	CASREPGQGNTEAFF
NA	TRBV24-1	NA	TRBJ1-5	TGTGCCACCAGTGACGCACAGGGTAGCAATCAGCCCCAGCATTTT	CATSDAQGSNQPQHF
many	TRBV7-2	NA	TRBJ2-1	TGTGCCAGCAGCTTGGGGACCCGAGACAATGAGCAGTTCTTC	CASSLGTRDNEQFF
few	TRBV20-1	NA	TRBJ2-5	TGCAGTGCGTTTTGGCAAGAGACCCAGTACTTC	CSAFWQETQYF
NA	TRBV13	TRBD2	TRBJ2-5	TGTGCCAGCAGCTCCCGGACTAGCGGGTACCAAGAGACCCAGTACTTC	CASSSRTSGYQETQYF
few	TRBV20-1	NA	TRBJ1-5	TGCAGTGCTAGTGGGGGAATGGGGCTAAATCAGCCCCAGCATTTT	CSASGGMGLNQPQHF
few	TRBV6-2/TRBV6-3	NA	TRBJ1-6	TGTGCGGTGTGTGATCCACAAAGGAATTCACCCCTCCACTTT	CAVCDPQRNSPLHF
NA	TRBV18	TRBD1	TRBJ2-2	TGTGCCAGCTCACCGTTCCAGACAGGGGGCTCATCACTCACCGGGGAGCTGTTTTTT	CASSPFQTGGSSLTGELFF